This entry concerns a single T cell receptor (beta chain). This specimen comes from a study of blood T cell repertoires in COVID-19. Study as a whole: The analysed material was cDNA or gDNA that came from T cells, B-cell-depleted T cells, or PBMCs.

Original handling: From reference gene primer amplification, estimates of nucleated cell counts were derived. Clones were sequenced by immunoSEQ multiplex PCR, and TCRdb holds only the in-frame ones, with some missing. V and J calls and clone size follow that table, whereas D and trimming were derived from the DNA. This sample has about 140,000 clones, with approximately 80% found just once. The CDR3 has 15 amino acids. Germline V lookup: CDR1 SGHNT, CDR2 YENEEA. V was pared by 4 bases and J by 0 bases, with 10 bases between. This chain joins TRBV11-3 and TRBJ2-1, with a weak D call TRBD1 (5 bases). Sequencing was done on a sample of PBMCs or T cells enriched from blood (not recorded which). This sequence was found in a woman under 30 who had been exposed to COVID-19. CDR3: CASSSDIPSYNEQFF. CDR3 nucleotides: TGTGCCAGCAGCTCGGACATTCCCTCCTACAATGAGCAGTTCTTC.